One T cell receptor (beta chain) is described in this entry. There are many counts of this clone. It lacks a known antigen. The sequenced fragment ends 3 residues before the CDR3 boundary, so the rest is inferred from the germline J gene. Germline trimming: 1 base from V, 6 bases from J; junction bases outside gene matches: 0. The CDR3 contains 13 residues, cysteine and phenylalanine counted. The DNA shown is the part of the CDR3 that was read: 30 bases, in frame from base 1. Looking up the germline V gene yields CDR1 SGHRS and CDR2 YFSETQ. For sequencing input, CVID and control samples contributed equivalent amounts of genomic DNA. For every sample, a 60 bp segment covering the rearranged TCRbeta CDR3 region was amplified and then sequenced. The immunoSEQ assay, a bias-corrected multiplex PCR with high-throughput sequencing, was employed for TCRbeta amplification. Per the authors' processing: Every unique nucleotide sequence was considered a clone and was annotated with V, D and J genes, copy number and frequency. Sequences were labeled productive if in frame, and non-productive if out of frame or containing stop codons. As previously described, Shannon's entropy was used to calculate clonality. Mean CDR3 Kyte-Doolittle hydropathy was derived from the predicted amino acid sequences of productive clones. Using the R hclust function, scaled V gene usage was clustered hierarchically with Manhattan distance and complete linkage. Sharing of clones by CDR3 amino acid sequence was evaluated by resampling 12 repertoires per group over 100 rounds. The repertoires were screened for 70 published EBV-specific TCRbeta sequences and roughly 240 published CMV-specific TCRbeta sequences. A couple of CVID samples that yielded fewer than 10,000 sequences were excluded from the analysis, so 42 CVID repertoires were retained. This is the immuneACCESS table as TCRdb keeps it, with only in-frame sequences that have V and J called. A part of the clones is gone; compared with another copy, unresolved V genes explain less than half, and the rest is unexplained. V, J and clone size reflect that table, while D and trimming were determined from the DNA. There are around 42,000 clones in this sample, and none of them is a singleton. The ten largest clones take up about 3% of the sample.

This record belongs to a study of T cell clonality in common variable immunodeficiency (dated by TCRdb to the mid-2010s). Predominantly Caucasian heritage was noted among both the CVID patients and the healthy controls. From each donor, roughly 5 to 9 ml of heparinized peripheral whole blood was collected. TCRbeta CDR3 repertoires were sequenced from genomic DNA of adults with common variable immune deficiency (CVID) and healthy adult controls. The control group was made up of roughly 22 healthy adult volunteers (about ten male and 12 female) whose ages ranged from roughly 23 to 66 years, with a mean age of approximately 35. Diluted blood was subjected to density centrifugation over Hypaque 1077 or Ficoll-Paque for isolation of peripheral blood mononuclear cells. Unsorted mononuclear cells served as the source of genomic DNA, which was extracted either by Qiagen column purification or by a centrifugation-based method.

Here is what the overall study found, with its caveats: Even though DNA input was the same, control samples had an average of about 80,000 unique sequences each, compared with approximately 32,000 in CVID samples. Healthy controls shared more TCRbeta clones with each other than CVID subjects shared among themselves (p < 0.0001). Correlations of repertoire features with clinical complications were constrained by heterogeneity among patients within the CVID cohort. TCRbeta clonality was higher in CVID subjects than in healthy controls (t-test p = 0.018), and the increase was most characteristic of about a third of subjects. CVID TCRbeta sequences were reported to have fewer deletions and N-nucleotide insertions and to lack highly modified clones with 13 or more V deletions. According to the authors, figuring out what caused the increased clonality in CVID would require sequencing the repertoires of T cell subpopulations.

Material: peripheral blood mononuclear cells. The rearranged chain carries TRBV5-1 and TRBJ2-3; TRBD2 lines up with 9 middle nucleotides. The receptor comes from a person between 18 and 75 years old in good health. The CDR3 amino acid sequence is: CASSLSGGDTQYF. Incomplete CDR3 DNA: TGCGCCAGCAGCTTGAGCGGGGGGGATACG.